The 15 T cell receptor beta chains below come from one sample, sequenced in a study of vaccination effects on CD4 cells after COVID-19. These TCRs' antigens remain unknown. Profiling relied on immunoSEQ multiplex PCR, and the TCRdb table lists in-frame clones only, not all of them. The repertoire has around 49,000 clones, approximately 77% of them found once; the top ten carry roughly 29%. Viral peptide pools were used in the ViraFEST assay to expand antigen-specific CD4+ T cells, and sequencing came afterward. Isolating CD4+ T cells followed ten to eleven days of culture. According to PCR results, the person was infected with SARS-CoV-2 between March and December 2020. The specimen was CD4+ T cells from PBMCs cultured with a peptide pool, collected before COVID-19 vaccination. All receptors come from a human donor who had a prior SARS-CoV-2 infection.

The chain uses TRBV20-1 and TRBJ2-7; weak D call: TRBD2 (5 bases). This CDR3 has 11 amino acids. Germline V gene data show CDR1 as DFQATT and CDR2 as SNEGSKA (reference sequence). The V end was cut by 6 bases, the J end by 4 bases, with 10 bases between. CDR3 sequence reads: CSASGGYEQYF. CDR3 nucleotide sequence: TGCAGTGCGAGTGGCGGGTACGAGCAGTACTTC.

The J gene is TRBJ2-5, the V gene TRBV4-3; 9 nucleotides agree with TRBD2. This CDR3 is built from 19 residues. Per the germline V gene, CDR1 is LGHNA and CDR2 is YSLEER. The V and J ends lost 0 bases and 5 bases, in that order; junction bases with no gene match: 16. The CDR3 loop is CASSQERFGGRASRETQYF. DNA for the CDR3: TGCGCCAGCAGCCAAGAAAGATTTGGCGGGAGGGCCTCTAGGGAGACCCAGTACTTC.

The chain has TRBV7-2 and TRBJ1-2; 9 bases map to TRBD1. Germline V gene sequence: CDR1 SGHTA, CDR2 FQGNSA. The CDR3 runs 19 residues. With 2 bases clipped from V and 3 bases from J, the junction kept 16 bases outside the gene matches. CDR3 amino acids: CASSLTPIVTGGAYYGYTF. In DNA, the CDR3 is TGTGCCAGCAGCTTAACGCCTATAGTCACAGGGGGCGCTTACTATGGCTACACCTTC.

The chain joins TRBV5-4 to TRBJ2-1; 7 bases agree with TRBD1. In germline, CDR1 is SGHNT, CDR2 YYREEE (reference sequence). The CDR3 has 12 amino acids. The junction had 0 bases not matched to a gene; V was cut back by 4 bases and J by 5 bases. CDR3 region: CASSDRDNEQFF. CDR3 nucleotide sequence: TGTGCCAGCAGCGACAGGGACAATGAGCAGTTCTTC. Using reference TRBV5-4 and TRBJ2-1 for the parts outside the CDR3, the full variable domain is ETGVTQSPTHLIKTRGQQVTLRCSSQSGHNTVSWYQQALGQGPQFIFQYYREEENGRGNFPPRFSGLQFPNYSSELNVNALELDDSALYLCASSDRDNEQFFGPGTRLTVL.

This rearrangement joins TRBV5-1 to TRBJ2-1; TRBD2 aligns across 13 bases. V trimming: 4 bases; J trimming: 4 bases; junction bases outside the gene matches: 8. This CDR3 contains 17 residues. Germline V gene data show CDR1 as SGHRS and CDR2 as YFSETQ. Here the CDR3 DNA reads TGCGCCAGCAGCGAAGGGACTAGCGGGGTCATATACAATGAGCAGTTCTTC. Protein sequence: CASSEGTSGVIYNEQFF.

The chain links TRBV19 to TRBJ2-5, with TRBD1 matching 7 bases. The germline V gene encodes CDR1 LNHDA and CDR2 SQIVND (reference sequence). The CDR3 covers 13 residues. J gave up 5 bases and V 9 bases, and 9 bases lay outside the gene matches. In nucleotides, the CDR3 is TGTGCCAGCCGAGACAGGGCTACGGAGACCCAGTACTTC. Translating it yields CASRDRATETQYF.

This clone has only a few counts. One end of the junction fails to match germline, which may point to a read error. This rearrangement joins TRBV11-3 to TRBJ1-2; D is possibly TRBD1 (5 bases). This CDR3 spans 14 amino acids. Germline CDR1 reads SGHNT; CDR2 reads YENEEA. CDR3 loop: CASSIVDSRSGYAF. CDR3 DNA sequence: TGTGCCAGCAGCATCGTAGACAGCCGGTCCGGGTACGCCTTC.

This sequence joins TRBV27 and TRBJ2-3; TRBD2 aligns across 11 bases. J lost 2 bases, V lost 1 base, and 5 bases had no gene match. The germline V gene has CDR1 MNHEY and CDR2 SMNVEV (reference sequence). The CDR3 is made up of 17 amino acids. The CDR3 loop is CASSLYSGRAITDTQYF. The CDR3 DNA follows: TGTGCCAGCAGTTTATATAGCGGGAGGGCGATCACAGATACGCAGTATTTT.

This clone occurred a few times. The chain recombines TRBV4-1 with TRBJ1-2; D might be TRBD1 (5 bases). There are 15 residues in the CDR3. With 3 bases removed from V and 4 bases from J, the gap between germline ends came to 15 bases. From germline, CDR1 is MGHRA and CDR2 YSYEKL. In DNA form, the CDR3 reads TGCGCCAGCAGCCACGCAGGGAAGGAGCCCTATGGCTACACCTTC. This sequence encodes CASSHAGKEPYGYTF.

The V gene is TRBV7-9, the J gene TRBJ1-2; 7 bases are shared with TRBD1. The CDR3 spans 13 residues. CDR1 is SEHNR and CDR2 is FQNEAQ in the germline V gene (reference sequence). V shed 5 bases and J 8 bases; nucleotides not matched to a gene: 8. CDR3 bases: TGTGCCAGCAGCCCCTCCCAGGGGGGGGGCTACACCTTC. Amino acid sequence: CASSPSQGGGYTF.

A few counts support this clone. This chain links TRBV7-9 with TRBJ1-3, with D unclear. This CDR3 spans 14 amino acids. Trimming shortened V by 5 bases and J by 3 bases, and 11 bases separated the two germline ends. CDR1 is SEHNR, CDR2 FQNEAQ, per germline (reference sequence). The CDR3 protein is CASSPTYLGNTIYF. The CDR3 DNA reads as TGTGCCAGCAGCCCGACCTACCTTGGAAACACCATATATTTT.

The chain combines TRBV5-1 with TRBJ1-4; TRBD1 might be the D (6 bases). The CDR3 loop spans 24 amino acids. Germline lookup yields CDR1 SGHRS and CDR2 YFSETQ. V dropped 4 bases and J dropped 2 bases, with 39 bases sitting between them. CDR3 region: CASSRNPRTSLIVVSQGTNEKLFF. The CDR3 coding sequence is TGCGCCAGCAGCCGAAACCCCCGGACATCGCTTATTGTGGTCTCCCAGGGGACTAATGAAAAACTGTTTTTT.

This clone was detected only a few times. V is TRBV7-2 and J is TRBJ1-2, with TRBD1 matching over 7 bases. Germline V lookup: CDR1 SGHTA, CDR2 FQGNSA. The CDR3 is 13 amino acids. J lost 10 bases, V lost 3 bases, and 8 bases had no gene match. The CDR3 nucleotides read TGTGCCAGCAGCTTCCGGGACAGCTCTTACTACACCTTC. As protein: CASSFRDSSYYTF. The full variable domain, in which reference TRBV7-2 and TRBJ1-2 provide the parts outside the CDR3, is GAGVSQSPSNKVTEKGKDVELRCDPISGHTALYWYRQSLGQGLEFLIYFQGNSAPDKSGLPSDRFSAERTGGSVSTLTIQRTQQEDSAVYLCASSFRDSSYYTFGSGTRLTVV.

This chain links TRBV7-9 with TRBJ2-7; 10 positions match TRBD2. This CDR3 is 16 amino acids long. The J segment lost 3 bases and the V segment lost 1 base, leaving 6 bases of the junction unmatched. The germline V gene has CDR1 SEHNR and CDR2 FQNEAQ (reference sequence). CDR3 loop: CASSLDGTSDNYEQYF. In nucleotides, the CDR3 is TGTGCCAGCAGCTTAGACGGGACTAGCGACAACTACGAGCAGTACTTC.

The V gene is TRBV3-1 (or the pseudogene TRBV3-2), the J gene TRBJ2-3; a weak D match, TRBD1 (5 bases). The CDR3 loop spans 15 amino acids. Per the germline V gene, CDR1 is LGHDT and CDR2 is YNNKEL (reference sequence). V was shortened by 0 bases and J by 4 bases, with 11 bases between the two germline ends. The CDR3 bases are TGTGCCAGCAGCCAAGAAGGGGTTGGGCCAGATACGCAGTATTTT. It encodes CASSQEGVGPDTQYF.